The clone carrying this T cell receptor (beta chain) came up a few times. Its antigen remains unidentified. This CDR3 comprises 16 residues. V lost 3 bases and J lost 2; bases outside the gene matches: 5. From germline, CDR1 is SGDLS and CDR2 YYNGEE. One entry per CDR3 protein results from TCRdb running MiXCR on the 5' RACE reads. The sample has approximately 440,000 distinct CDR3 sequences, around 19% seen once. This sample is part of a study of T-cell memory formation after mild COVID-19. Turning to the study itself: Largely donor-specific TCR clusters were found.

General study results and limits: Researchers found some responding clones in pre-infection memory, a sign that cross-reactive memory joined.

The TCR was taken from an adult woman who had mild COVID-19 (a few samples of this study predate the infection). Cell type and time point are not known. The chain uses TRBV9 and TRBJ2-3; 11 bases are shared with TRBD2. The sample was PBMCs or a T cell subset sorted from them (not recorded which). CDR3 residues: CASSAASGGFTDTQYF. The DNA for the CDR3 is TGTGCCAGCAGCGCAGCTAGCGGGGGGTTCACAGATACGCAGTATTTT.